This T cell receptor beta chain came from a study of shared clonotypes between healthy human individuals. Study conclusions and caveats: Sharing across four donors was highest in naive CD4 (roughly 5%) and lowest in memory CD8 (about 0.4%).

A note on this clone: The antigen is unknown. One end of the junction does not line up with germline, which may come from a read error.

Only CD45RO-negative cells positively selected for CCR7 counted as naive CD8 cells, so terminally differentiated effector memory CD45RA+ cells were excluded. Assay runs were performed at deep level. This table comes from immunoSEQ multiplex PCR, and its TCRdb copy is limited to in-frame clones, with some not included. The table shows roughly 2,000,000 clones, with about 94% occurring only once. The CDR3 is 13 amino acids. Germline V gene data show CDR1 as SGHDT and CDR2 as YYEEEE. This sequence was found in a young man in good health. Some clones in this sample may be carry-over from other donors' samples. The chain carries TRBV5-6 and TRBJ2-7; TRBD1 matches at 7 bases. Source material: naive CD8+ T cells from PBMCs. CDR3 loop: CASSYVPTGPIHF. As DNA, the CDR3 is TGTGCCAGCAGCTACGTTCCGACAGGGCCGATCCACTTC.